This TCR beta chain originates from a study of cytomegalovirus exposure and HLA in healthy donors. Whole-study results and caveats: When a later analysis compared HLA-associated TCR beta chains with equally common others, the HLA-associated chains turned out to be more clonally expanded and to have lower generation probabilities. In vitro assays verified that three CMV-associated chains recognized CMV antigens specifically.

The donors were healthy bone marrow donors. Points on this clone: The antigen remains unidentified.

The PCR used 60 Vbeta and 13 Jbeta primers. Measured with immunoSEQ multiplex PCR; TCRdb has only the in-frame clones, and not every one. The sample holds more than 85,000 clones, 12% to 15% seen once. What was sequenced was PBMCs. The clonotype comes from a female donor in good health and CMV-seronegative.

CDR3 region: CASSSGQGGIGANVLTF. CDR3 DNA sequence: TGTGCCAGCAGCTCTGGACAGGGGGGTATTGGGGCCAACGTCCTGACTTTC. The rearrangement uses TRBV11-3 and TRBJ2-6; 10 nucleotides match TRBD1. CDR1 SGHNT and CDR2 YENEEA come from the germline V gene. V dropped 4 bases and J dropped 3; count of bases not matched to a gene: 6. The CDR3 loop spans 17 amino acids.